This entry is about one TCR beta chain. Its antigen is not known. TCRdb re-called the RT-PCR reads with MiXCR, one entry per CDR3 protein. The sample lists over 150,000 distinct CDR3 sequences, about a tenth occurring once. The sample is drawn from a study of response to subunit inactivated influenza vaccine. Overall study findings and caveats: Few additional T cells are recruited per seasonal influenza vaccination, authors suggested.

Here the sequenced sample was non-naive T cells sorted from PBMCs, taken more than 35 days after vaccination. This receptor was identified in a man aged 45-65 years who received an inactivated influenza vaccine.

Here the CDR3 reads CAIYLGTGFYPSLNEQFF. CDR3 in DNA: TGTGCCATCTATCTGGGGACAGGTTTCTACCCTAGTTTGAATGAGCAGTTCTTC. The gene calls are TRBV10-3 and TRBJ2-1, with TRBD1 matching 8 bases. The germline V gene has CDR1 ENHRY and CDR2 SYGVKD. Unmatched junction bases numbered 22, after V lost 8 bases and J lost 7 bases. This CDR3 spans 18 amino acids.